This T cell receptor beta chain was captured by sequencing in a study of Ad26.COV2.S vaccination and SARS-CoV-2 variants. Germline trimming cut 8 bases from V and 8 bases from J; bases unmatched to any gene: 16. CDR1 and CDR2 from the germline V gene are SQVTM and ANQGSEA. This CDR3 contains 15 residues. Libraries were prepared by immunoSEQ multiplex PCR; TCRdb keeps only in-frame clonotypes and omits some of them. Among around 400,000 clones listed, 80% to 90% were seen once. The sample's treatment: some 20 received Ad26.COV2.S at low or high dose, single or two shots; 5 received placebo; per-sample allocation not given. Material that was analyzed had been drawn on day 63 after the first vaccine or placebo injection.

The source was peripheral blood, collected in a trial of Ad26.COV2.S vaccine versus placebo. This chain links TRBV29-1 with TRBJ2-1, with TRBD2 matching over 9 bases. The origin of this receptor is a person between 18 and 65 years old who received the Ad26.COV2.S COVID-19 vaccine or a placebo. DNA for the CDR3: TGCAGCTCCCGGGTAGGTAGCGGGAGTCTCGATGAGCAGTTCTTC. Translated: CSSRVGSGSLDEQFF.